Presented here are 13 T cell receptor beta chains from one specimen sequenced in a study of shared clonotypes between healthy human individuals. This table comes from immunoSEQ multiplex PCR, and its TCRdb copy is limited to in-frame clones, with some not included. This table has 2 million to 3 million clones, approximately 90% appearing once. The sample consisted of naive CD4+ T cells sorted from blood. Subset meaning: CD45RA+ positively selected. Receptor source: a man between 18 and 35 years old in good health.

Comments on this clone: The identical CDR3 is also encoded by other nucleotide sequences in the sample. The chain couples TRBV6-5 to TRBJ1-2; 8 bases agree with TRBD1. The CDR3 length is 14 residues. Looked up from germline, CDR1 is MNHEY and CDR2 is SVGAGI. V shed 6 bases, J shed 5 bases, and the junction held 8 bases outside the gene matches. The DNA for the CDR3 is TGTGCCAGCAGCCGAACCGGGACAGGTTATGGCTACACCTTC. Translating it yields CASSRTGTGYGYTF.

This chain connects TRBV6-1 to TRBJ1-4, with a weak D call TRBD1 (5 bases). Germline CDR1 is MNHNS and CDR2 is SASEGT. V was cut by 2 bases and J by 0 bases, with 10 bases left in between. This CDR3 is 16 amino acids long. CDR3 region: CASSEPGRATNEKLFF. CDR3 DNA: TGTGCCAGCAGTGAACCGGGGCGGGCAACTAATGAAAAACTGTTTTTT.

V gene TRBV4-3 combines with J gene TRBJ1-2, with 7 positions matching TRBD1. There are 14 residues in the CDR3. V was clipped by 4 bases and J by 2 bases; unmatched bases: 4. Germline-derived CDR1 and CDR2 are LGHNA and YSLEER. The CDR3 region has the DNA TGCGCCAGCAGCCGCCTGACAGGGAACTATGGCTACACCTTC. Protein product: CASSRLTGNYGYTF.

V is TRBV6-1 and J is TRBJ2-7, with 13 bases identical to TRBD2. CDR3 size: 15 residues. CDR1 and CDR2 (germline): MNHNS, SASEGT. With 0 bases clipped from V and 9 bases from J, the junction kept 5 bases outside the gene matches. CDR3 in amino acids: CASSEAWTSGSGQYF. DNA for the CDR3: TGTGCCAGCAGTGAAGCATGGACTAGCGGGAGTGGGCAGTACTTC.

The gene calls are TRBV2 and TRBJ2-2, with 8 bases that match TRBD1. The CDR3 runs to 15 residues. V lost 5 bases and J lost 6; bases outside the gene matches: 8. Per the germline V gene, CDR1 is SNHLY and CDR2 is FYNNEI. The CDR3 is CASSSGTGGPGELFF. For the CDR3, the DNA is TGTGCCAGCAGTTCCGGGACAGGTGGCCCCGGGGAGCTGTTTTTT.

With respect to this clone: The sample contains more than one DNA sequence encoding this CDR3. The genes are TRBV18 and TRBJ2-7; the D is unclear. Trimming stripped 6 bases from V and 0 bases from J, with 9 bases between. CDR1 and CDR2 (germline): KGHSH, LQKENI. The CDR3 sequence is 13 residues long. The CDR3 bases are TGTGCCAGCTCGCCCCCTAGCTCCTACGAGCAGTACTTC. The encoded protein is CASSPPSSYEQYF. Looking up the rest from reference TRBV18 and TRBJ2-7 gives the full variable domain: NAGVMQNPRHLVRRRGQEARLRCSPMKGHSHVYWYRQLPEEGLKFMVYLQKENIIDESGMPKERFSAEFPKEGPSILRIQQVVRGDSAAYFCASSPPSSYEQYFGPGTRLTVT.

The chain joins TRBV19 to TRBJ2-1; tentatively, D is TRBD1 or TRBD2 (6 bases each). V lost 6 bases and J 8 bases, leaving 14 bases between the germline ends. CDR3 length: 13 residues. CDR1 and CDR2 (germline): LNHDA, SQIVND (reference sequence). The CDR3 coding sequence is TGTGCCAGTAGCCGGGAGAGGGGGTATGAGCAGTTCTTC. Its translation: CASSRERGYEQFF.

The rearrangement uses TRBV19 and TRBJ1-2, with a tentative D call TRBD1 (6 bases). The germline V gene has CDR1 LNHDA and CDR2 SQIVND (reference sequence). The CDR3 has 14 amino acids. Trimming cost V 3 bases and J 6 bases, with 14 bases left between them. CDR3 coding DNA: TGTGCCAGTAGTATTGACAGGACCTCCCATGGCTACACCTTC. Its protein is CASSIDRTSHGYTF.

This chain connects TRBV5-1 to TRBJ2-4; D is possibly TRBD1 or TRBD2 (5 bases each). CDR3 size: 16 residues. V lost 4 bases to trimming and J lost 3 bases, with 17 bases between them. Per the germline V gene, CDR1 is SGHRS and CDR2 is YFSETQ. The chain's CDR3 is CASSLGPGFLKNIQYF. CDR3 coding DNA: TGCGCCAGCAGCCTGGGACCGGGTTTCCTCAAAAACATTCAGTACTTC. Full variable domain (rest looked up from reference TRBV5-1 and TRBJ2-4): KAGVTQTPRYLIKTRGQQVTLSCSPISGHRSVSWYQQTPGQGLQFLFEYFSETQRNKGNFPGRFSGRQFSNSRSEMNVSTLELGDSALYLCASSLGPGFLKNIQYFGAGTRLSVL.

This chain uses TRBV7-9 with TRBJ1-4, with TRBD1 as a possible D gene (6 bases). Germline lookup yields CDR1 SEHNR and CDR2 FQNEAQ (reference sequence). Trimming left V 6 bases short and J 2 bases short, with 13 bases between. The CDR3 is 15 amino acids. The CDR3 here is CASSRTGPTNEKLFF. CDR3 DNA sequence: TGTGCCAGCAGTCGTACAGGGCCGACTAATGAAAAACTGTTTTTT.

Remarks on this clone: One junction end disagrees with the germline gene, perhaps due to a read error. This sequence joins TRBV7-7 and TRBJ2-5; D is undetermined. Germline V gene data show CDR1 as SSHAT and CDR2 as FNYEAQ (reference sequence). The CDR3 contains 13 residues. CDR3 region: CASSLGTAETQYF. The CDR3 nucleotides are TGTGCTAGCAGCTTAGGTACTGCGGAGACCCAGTACTTC.

The J gene is TRBJ2-3, the V gene TRBV25-1, with D uncertain. Germline values: CDR1 MGHDK, CDR2 SYGVNS. Between the trimmed V and J ends, which lost 5 bases and 1 base, there was a span of 7 bases. This CDR3 region has 13 residues. The CDR3 DNA reads TGTGCCAGCAGTCGGCCGGGCACAGATACGCAGTATTTT. The encoded protein is CASSRPGTDTQYF.

The chain links TRBV7-2 to TRBJ2-2, with TRBD2 identical over 14 bases. Trimming took 5 bases from V and 4 from J; bases not matched to a gene: 3. The CDR3 length is 16 residues. CDR1 is SGHTA and CDR2 is FQGNSA in the germline V gene. CDR3 sequence: CASSPGLAGATGELFF. The CDR3 coding sequence is TGTGCCAGCAGCCCGGGACTAGCGGGAGCCACCGGGGAGCTGTTTTTT.